The text below deals with one T cell receptor beta chain. No antigen is known for it. V lost 3 bases and J lost 1, with 7 bases in between. Germline CDR1 and CDR2: SGDLS and YYNGEE. The CDR3 length is 13 residues. Attachment of unique molecular identifiers to individual cDNA molecules was performed. TCRdb called the 5' RACE reads again in MiXCR, with one record for every CDR3 protein. Of under 65,000 distinct CDR3 sequences listed, less than 15% were seen once; the top ten hold around a tenth. This specimen belongs to a study of early T cells in non-severe SARS-CoV-2 infection. Whole-study context: From unsorted whole blood, bulk RNA was sequenced, and the chains remained unpaired. The study's findings and limits: Using VDJdb, the matching emphasized anti-spike CD8 responses while missing private and CD4 specificities.

Sequencing was performed on whole blood, taken at baseline. The origin of this receptor is an adult who was a healthcare worker with PCR-confirmed SARS-CoV-2 infection or an uninfected control (not recorded which). The chain joins TRBV9 to TRBJ1-1; perhaps TRBD1 as D (5 bases). CDR3 bases: TGTGCCAGCAGCGGGGGCGAGAACACTGAAGCTTTCTTT. Its protein is CASSGGENTEAFF.